This T cell receptor beta chain was documented in a study of shared clonotypes between healthy human individuals. Trimming shortened V by 4 bases and J by 6 bases, and 23 bases separated the two germline ends. Germline V lookup: CDR1 SQVTM, CDR2 ANQGSEA. This CDR3 has 16 amino acids. Naive CD8 cells lacked CD45RO, underwent positive selection for CCR7 and left out terminally differentiated effector memory CD45RA+ cells. Donors were healthy HIV-negative adults without recent acute infections or vaccinations. For every subset, genomic DNA was evenly distributed across several immunoSEQ plates. Sequencing was performed with immunoSEQ multiplex PCR; in TCRdb, only in-frame clones are kept and a portion is missing. The sample records roughly 650,000 clones, 90% to 97% being singletons.

This receptor was obtained from a woman in her twenties or thirties in good health. The J gene is TRBJ2-3, the V gene TRBV29-1; the D call may be TRBD1 or TRBD2 (5 bases each). Sequenced sample: naive CD8+ T cells sorted from blood. CDR3: CSVAISRVRREDTQYF. The CDR3 DNA is TGCAGCGTTGCTATAAGCAGGGTGAGAAGGGAGGATACGCAGTATTTT.